One sample yielded the 20 T cell receptor beta chains listed below, sequenced in a study of blood T cell repertoires in COVID-19. The assay was immunoSEQ multiplex PCR, and TCRdb's table has in-frame clones only and misses some. Of about 68,000 clones in the sample, roughly 85% were seen once. Specimen: peripheral blood. The receptors come from a man aged 30 to 45 with acute or convalescent COVID-19.

The rearrangement uses TRBV25-1 and TRBJ2-7; the D is unclear. The V end was cut by 1 base, the J end by 3 bases, with 7 bases between. CDR3 length: 13 residues. Germline lookup yields CDR1 MGHDK and CDR2 SYGVNS. The CDR3 DNA follows: TGTGCCAGCAGTGAATTGGGCAGCTACGAGCAGTACTTC. Residues: CASSELGSYEQYF.

This rearrangement joins TRBV6-6 to TRBJ2-1; 7 bases align to TRBD2. Looked up from germline, CDR1 is MNHNY and CDR2 is SVGAGI (reference sequence). CDR3 size: 13 residues. J lost 13 bases, V lost 11 bases, and 17 bases had no gene match. CDR3 DNA sequence: TGTGCCTCAGCACCGGCGGGAGAGGGGATTCAGTTCTTC. Its translation: CASAPAGEGIQFF.

The chain employs TRBV27 and TRBJ2-7; no clear D gene. The CDR3 is 13 amino acids. The V end lost 0 bases, the J end lost 6 bases, and 9 bases lay between the germline ends. The V gene's germline CDR1 is MNHEY and CDR2 SMNVEV (reference sequence). The CDR3 DNA follows: TGTGCCAGCAGTTTATCGAGTCGTCTCGAGCAGTACTTC. Protein sequence: CASSLSSRLEQYF.

J is TRBJ2-4 and V is TRBV11-2; D gene uncertain. This CDR3 contains 13 residues. The germline gives CDR1 SGHAT, CDR2 FQNNGV. V dropped 6 bases and J dropped 1 base, with 7 bases sitting between them. The CDR3 coding sequence is TGTGCCAGCAGGTACTTGGCCAAAAACATTCAGTACTTC. Amino acids: CASRYLAKNIQYF.

The rearrangement links TRBV6-5 to TRBJ1-1, with 8 bases that match TRBD1. From germline, CDR1 is MNHEY and CDR2 SVGAGI. The CDR3 consists of 15 residues. V lost 0 bases, J lost 4 bases, and 4 bases stayed unmatched. The CDR3, as DNA: TGTGCCAGCAGTTACTCGACAGGGGCTTCCACTGAAGCTTTCTTT. Residues: CASSYSTGASTEAFF.

This chain joins TRBV4-3 and TRBJ2-5, with 7 bases matching TRBD2. The germline V gene has CDR1 LGHNA and CDR2 YSLEER. This CDR3 region has 14 residues. The V segment lost 1 base and the J segment 5 bases; nucleotides outside the gene matches: 4. CDR3 in DNA: TGCGCCAGCAGCCAAGCGTTGGGGGGGGAGACCCAGTACTTC. It specifies CASSQALGGETQYF.

V is TRBV19 and J is TRBJ1-2; D gene unclear. The CDR3 consists of 15 residues. The germline gives CDR1 LNHDA, CDR2 SQIVND (reference sequence). V lost 1 base to trimming and J lost 6 bases, with 15 bases between them. This CDR3 is CASSIVASGRNGYTF. DNA for the CDR3: TGTGCCAGTAGTATAGTAGCCTCCGGTCGTAATGGCTACACCTTC.

This chain uses TRBV10-3 with TRBJ2-1, with D unresolved. The CDR3 is 15 amino acids. In germline, CDR1 is ENHRY, CDR2 SYGVKD. The V end lost 6 bases, the J end lost 0 bases, and 12 bases lay between the germline ends. CDR3 protein: CAISPDMSSYNEQFF. CDR3 nucleotide sequence: TGTGCCATCAGCCCCGACATGAGCTCCTACAATGAGCAGTTCTTC.

The chain joins TRBV24-1 to TRBJ2-5, with 8 bases that match TRBD2. Germline V gene lookup returns CDR1 KGHDR and CDR2 SFDVKD. The CDR3 consists of 16 residues. Trimming at V came to 7 bases and at J to 3 bases, leaving 12 bases not matched to a gene. CDR3 in DNA: TGTGCCACCAGAGCTTTAGCGGGATCGCACAAAGAGACCCAGTACTTC. This sequence encodes CATRALAGSHKETQYF.

This chain joins TRBV19 and TRBJ1-4, with TRBD1 matching over 7 bases. V lost 5 bases and J lost 8; bases outside the gene matches: 11. This CDR3 contains 15 residues. CDR1 and CDR2 (germline): LNHDA, SQIVND (reference sequence). The CDR3, as DNA: TGTGCCAGTAGTTTAAGGCCCGCAGGGGGAGAAAAACTGTTTTTT. Translating gives CASSLRPAGGEKLFF.

In nucleotides, the CDR3 is TGTGCCAGCAGCGTAGCTACTCTGACCTACAATGAGCAGTTCTTC. Translating gives CASSVATLTYNEQFF. This rearrangement joins TRBV9 to TRBJ2-1; D ambiguous. V lost 0 bases and J lost 2, with 9 bases in between. Germline V gene sequence: CDR1 SGDLS, CDR2 YYNGEE. The CDR3 runs 15 residues.

The CDR3 protein is CASSQVSQGFDEQFF. Written as DNA, the CDR3 is TGCGCCAGCAGCCAAGTCTCGCAGGGGTTCGATGAGCAGTTCTTC. The chain combines TRBV4-1 with TRBJ2-1, with a weak D call TRBD1 (6 bases). The CDR3 contains 15 residues. Germline V gene lookup returns CDR1 MGHRA and CDR2 YSYEKL. Trimming cost V 1 base and J 8 bases, with 15 bases left between them.

This clone showed up just once. The rearrangement links TRBV5-5 to TRBJ1-1; D ambiguous. The CDR3 spans 17 residues. The ends were cut back, 0 bases at V and 11 bases at J, with 26 bases in the middle. The germline CDR1 and CDR2 sequences are SGHKS and YYEKEE (reference sequence). The CDR3 bases are TGTGCCAGCAGCTTGGTTCGTGAGGAAGCCCCGAATAATTGGGCTTTCTTT. It yields the protein CASSLVREEAPNNWAFF.

The rearrangement uses TRBV13 and TRBJ2-1; 10 positions agree with TRBD2. The CDR3 sequence is 14 residues long. Germline trimming cut 9 bases from V and 4 bases from J; bases unmatched to any gene: 6. Germline assignment: CDR1 PRHDT and CDR2 FYEKMQ (reference sequence). CDR3 in amino acids: CASTTGLAYNEQFF. The CDR3, as DNA: TGTGCCAGTACTACGGGACTAGCGTACAATGAGCAGTTCTTC.

The rearrangement joins TRBV5-1 to TRBJ2-2, with a tentative D call TRBD2 (6 bases). CDR1 is SGHRS, CDR2 YFSETQ, per germline. The length of the CDR3 is 13 residues. V shed 1 base and J shed 6 bases, with 7 bases lying between them. The CDR3 protein is CASSLTSPGELFF. The CDR3 nucleotides are TGCGCCAGCAGCTTGACTAGCCCCGGGGAGCTGTTTTTT.

The chain has TRBV18 and TRBJ1-2; D gene uncertain. This CDR3 spans 13 amino acids. The germline V gene has CDR1 KGHSH and CDR2 LQKENI. The V gene lost 3 bases and the J gene lost 8 bases, with 13 bases spanning the gap. The CDR3 spells CASSPEVAGGYTF. For the CDR3, the DNA is TGTGCCAGCTCACCCGAGGTTGCGGGGGGCTACACCTTC.

The chain couples TRBV12-3 or TRBV12-4 to TRBJ1-2, with D perhaps matching TRBD1 (5 bases). V lost 6 bases and J 2 bases, leaving 10 bases between the germline ends. The CDR3 sequence is 13 residues long. CDR3 sequence: CASSPRGNYGYTF. The CDR3, as DNA: TGTGCCAGCAGCCCCCGGGGGAACTATGGCTACACCTTC.

The chain has TRBV7-9 and TRBJ2-7; 7 bases line up with TRBD1. Germline CDR1 is SEHNR and CDR2 is FQNEAQ (reference sequence). This CDR3 is built from 16 residues. V lost 5 bases, J lost 1 base, and 11 bases stayed unmatched. The CDR3 here is CASSQGTATRSYEQYF. The CDR3 DNA reads as TGTGCCAGCAGCCAAGGGACAGCTACTCGATCCTACGAGCAGTACTTC. The full variable domain, its missing parts supplied by reference TRBV7-9 and TRBJ2-7, is DTGVSQNPRHKITKRGQNVTFRCDPISEHNRLYWYRQTLGQGPEFLTYFQNEAQLEKSRLLSDRFSAERPKGSFSTLEIQRTEQGDSAMYLCASSQGTATRSYEQYFGPGTRLTVT.

As DNA, the CDR3 is TGTGCCACCTCCTCGACAGGGGGCTCACCCCTCCACTTT. Its protein product is CATSSTGGSPLHF. V usage is TRBV28 and J usage is TRBJ1-6; 10 nucleotides agree with TRBD1. Trimming took 10 bases from V and 10 from J; bases not matched to a gene: 7. The CDR3 has 13 amino acids. Germline V gene data show CDR1 as MDHEN and CDR2 as SYDVKM.

This clone was found once. The chain joins TRBV21-1 to TRBJ2-7; the table's D gene call, TRBD2, was not cross checked with the DNA. TRBV21-1 is listed as a pseudogene. CDR3 length: 18 residues. This CDR3 is CASSWGEGGGPNRVEQYF. The CDR3 nucleotides read TGTGCCAGCAGCTGGGGGGAAGGAGGTGGGCCTAATAGGGTCGAGCAGTACTTC.